This TCR beta chain originates from a study of T cells in Graves' hyperthyroidism and ophthalmopathy. The study, taken as a whole, reports: A 13 V-J model separated ophthalmopathy from stable hyperthyroidism.

The CDR3 covers 19 residues. V lost 3 bases and J lost 0, with 20 bases in between. Germline CDR1 and CDR2: MDHEN and SYDVKM. Regions amplified from RNA transcripts were the TCR beta CDR3 regions. The HTBI set primed first-round TCR CDR3 RT-PCR. TCRdb reanalysed the multiplex PCR reads using MiXCR and keeps one entry per CDR3 protein. The repertoire consists of approximately 430,000 distinct CDR3 sequences, with around a sixth occurring once and the leading ten covering over 12%. Stable Graves' hyperthyroidism denoted no ophthalmopathy progression over 18 months. Orbital computed tomography, thyroid ultrasound, serum thyroxine and TRAb, and clinical symptoms together informed the diagnoses. In this sample, this clonotype turned up many times. Its antigen is unidentified.

Sample: blood. The receptor comes from a woman aged 18 to 35 with Graves' hyperthyroidism. V usage is TRBV28 and J usage is TRBJ1-4, with D perhaps matching TRBD1 (6 bases). DNA of the CDR3: TGTGCCAGCAGTTTCCTCCCTCTGGGTCGACAGGCAACTAATGAAAAACTGTTTTTT. Translation: CASSFLPLGRQATNEKLFF.